This entry describes one T cell receptor (beta chain). Its antigen is still unknown. Method: immunoSEQ multiplex PCR; TCRdb's copy keeps in-frame clones and lacks some. Of under 150,000 clones in the sample, 70% to 90% were seen once. Germline V gene sequence: CDR1 LNHDA, CDR2 SQIVND (reference sequence). The CDR3 loop spans 11 amino acids. Unmatched junction bases numbered 2, after V lost 6 bases and J lost 10 bases. This sample is drawn from a study of cytomegalovirus exposure and HLA in healthy donors. Study-level findings and limits: A list of 164 TCR beta chains associated with cytomegalovirus was given. In a later analysis, first-cohort TCR clusters were found to tend to co-occur in the 100 to 150 validation repertoires.

This chain joins TRBV19 and TRBJ2-7, with 11 bases that match TRBD2. This clonotype was obtained from a man aged 18-30 years in good health and CMV-seropositive. The sample was PBMCs. The CDR3 coding sequence is TGTGCCAGTAGACTAGCGGGAGAACAGTACTTC. It yields the protein CASRLAGEQYF.